Below are 7 T cell receptor beta chains sequenced from a single sample in a study of control samples from healthy donors and cancer patients. The repertoire was sequenced with immunoSEQ multiplex PCR; TCRdb's copy has only in-frame clones and lacks some. This table holds about 51,000 clones, 75% to 90% found once. Sequenced material: blood. Receptors were obtained from a man aged 70-80 years in good health.

The genes are TRBV19 and TRBJ2-7; 8 bases are a match to TRBD1. CDR1 LNHDA and CDR2 SQIVND come from the germline V gene (reference sequence). With 7 bases clipped from V and 2 bases from J, the junction kept 4 bases outside the gene matches. The CDR3 spans 13 residues. In DNA form, the CDR3 reads TGTGCCAGTAAGGACAGGGTAACCTACGAGCAGTACTTC. It encodes CASKDRVTYEQYF.

This clone was observed a few times. This chain links TRBV11-2 with TRBJ1-1; D is unclear. This CDR3 spans 13 amino acids. CDR1 and CDR2 (germline): SGHAT, FQNNGV. Trimming stripped 0 bases from V and 11 bases from J, with 13 bases between. The CDR3, as DNA: TGTGCCAGCAGCTTAGATCGAAGGGTGAGGGCTTTCTTT. Protein sequence: CASSLDRRVRAFF.

This chain connects TRBV5-4 to TRBJ2-5, with D uncertain. V gave up 0 bases and J gave up 1 base, with 4 bases separating them. The CDR3 consists of 13 residues. Germline CDR1 reads SGHNT; CDR2 reads YYREEE (reference sequence). The CDR3 sequence: CASSLDFQETQYF. In DNA form, the CDR3 reads TGTGCCAGCAGCTTGGACTTCCAAGAGACCCAGTACTTC.

In this sample, this clone turned up once. The rearrangement joins TRBV29-1 to TRBJ2-7; 8 bases are shared with TRBD2. V lost 4 bases to trimming and J lost 5 bases; unmatched junction nucleotides: 1. The CDR3 contains 11 residues. The germline V gene encodes CDR1 SQVTM and CDR2 ANQGSEA. CDR3 nucleotide sequence: TGCAGCGTTGCGGGAGGGGACGAGCAGTACTTC. Residues: CSVAGGDEQYF.

V and J are TRBV7-8 and TRBJ1-4, with D hard to call. Germline CDR1 is SGHVS and CDR2 is FQNEAQ. V gave up 7 bases and J gave up 6 bases, with 18 bases separating them. The CDR3 runs 15 residues. DNA for the CDR3: TGTGCCAGCACCATATCCCGACAAAGGGATGAAAAACTGTTTTTT. As protein: CASTISRQRDEKLFF. Based on the CDR3 plus reference TRBV7-8 and TRBJ1-4, the full variable domain is GAGVSQSPRYKVAKRGQDVALRCDPISGHVSLFWYQQALGQGPEFLTYFQNEAQLDKSGLPSDRFFAERPEGSVSTLKIQRTQQEDSAVYLCASTISRQRDEKLFFGSGTQLSVL.

This chain links TRBV3-1 (or the pseudogene TRBV3-2) with TRBJ1-1; D is undetermined. The germline CDR1 and CDR2 sequences are LGHDT and YNNKEL (reference sequence). The length of the CDR3 is 14 residues. Trimming removed 4 bases from V and 1 base from J, with 10 bases in between. In DNA form, the CDR3 reads TGTGCCAGCAGCCCCCAGGTGGGGAACACTGAAGCTTTCTTT. Protein sequence: CASSPQVGNTEAFF.

The chain couples TRBV7-9 to TRBJ2-3, with D unresolved. V was pared by 5 bases and J by 0 bases, with 3 bases between. This CDR3 region has 12 residues. In germline, CDR1 is SEHNR, CDR2 FQNEAQ (reference sequence). CDR3 protein: CASSISTDTQYF. CDR3 DNA: TGTGCCAGCAGCATAAGCACAGATACGCAGTATTTT. The full variable domain, in which reference TRBV7-9 and TRBJ2-3 provide the parts outside the CDR3, is DTGVSQNPRHKITKRGQNVTFRCDPISEHNRLYWYRQTLGQGPEFLTYFQNEAQLEKSRLLSDRFSAERPKGSFSTLEIQRTEQGDSAMYLCASSISTDTQYFGPGTRLTVL.